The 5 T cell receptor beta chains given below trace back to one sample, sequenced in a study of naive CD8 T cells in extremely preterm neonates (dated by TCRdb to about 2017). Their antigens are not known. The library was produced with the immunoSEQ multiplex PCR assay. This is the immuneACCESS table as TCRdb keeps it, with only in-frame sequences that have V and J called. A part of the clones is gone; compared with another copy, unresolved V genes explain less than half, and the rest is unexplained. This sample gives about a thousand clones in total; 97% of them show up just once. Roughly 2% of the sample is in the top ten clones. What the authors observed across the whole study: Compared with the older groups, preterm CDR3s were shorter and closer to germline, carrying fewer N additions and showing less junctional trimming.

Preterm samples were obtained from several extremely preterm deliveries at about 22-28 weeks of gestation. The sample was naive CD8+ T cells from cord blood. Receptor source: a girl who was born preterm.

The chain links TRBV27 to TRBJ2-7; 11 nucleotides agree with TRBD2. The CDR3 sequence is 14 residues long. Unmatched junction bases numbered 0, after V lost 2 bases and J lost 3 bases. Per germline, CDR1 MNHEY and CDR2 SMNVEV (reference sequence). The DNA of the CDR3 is TGTGCCAGCAGTTTACTAGCGGGAGGCTACGAGCAGTACTTC. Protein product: CASSLLAGGYEQYF.

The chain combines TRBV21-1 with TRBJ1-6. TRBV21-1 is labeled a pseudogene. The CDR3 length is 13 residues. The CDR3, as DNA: TGTGCCAGCAGCAAAGCCGGGGATTCACCCCTCCACTTT. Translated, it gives CASSKAGDSPLHF.

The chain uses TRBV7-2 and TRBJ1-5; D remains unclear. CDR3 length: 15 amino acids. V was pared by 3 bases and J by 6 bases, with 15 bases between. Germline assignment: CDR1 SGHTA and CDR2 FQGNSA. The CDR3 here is CASSLGVGVGQPQHF. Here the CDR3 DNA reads TGTGCCAGCAGCTTGGGAGTGGGAGTGGGTCAGCCCCAGCATTTT.

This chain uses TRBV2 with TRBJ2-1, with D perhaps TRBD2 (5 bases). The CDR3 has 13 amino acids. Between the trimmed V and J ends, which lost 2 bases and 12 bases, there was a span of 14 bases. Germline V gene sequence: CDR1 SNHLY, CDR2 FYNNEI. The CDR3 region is CASSELLGLAQFF. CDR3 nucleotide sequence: TGTGCCAGCAGTGAATTATTAGGACTGGCGCAGTTCTTC.

CDR3 residues: CASSLGQNTGELFF. DNA for the CDR3: TGTGCCAGCAGCCTTGGACAAAACACCGGGGAGCTGTTTTTT. The rearrangement links TRBV9 to TRBJ2-2; D may be TRBD1 (5 bases). CDR1 SGDLS and CDR2 YYNGEE come from the germline V gene. This CDR3 contains 14 residues. The ends were cut back, 4 bases at V and 2 bases at J, with 9 bases in the middle.